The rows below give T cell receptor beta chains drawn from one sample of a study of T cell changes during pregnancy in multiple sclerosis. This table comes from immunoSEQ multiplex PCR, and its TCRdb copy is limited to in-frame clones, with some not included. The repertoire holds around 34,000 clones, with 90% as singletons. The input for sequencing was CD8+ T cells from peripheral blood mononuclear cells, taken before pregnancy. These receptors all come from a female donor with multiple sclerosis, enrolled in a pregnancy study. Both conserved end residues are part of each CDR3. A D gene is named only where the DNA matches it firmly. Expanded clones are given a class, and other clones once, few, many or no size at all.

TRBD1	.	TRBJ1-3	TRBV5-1	TGCGCCAGCAGCTTGTTCCCTCACGGGACAGGGGATTTGAGGAACACCATATATTTT	CASSLFPHGTGDLRNTIYF
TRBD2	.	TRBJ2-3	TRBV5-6	TGTGCCAGCACCCGACTAGCGGGAGTCGGAGATACGCAGTATTTT	CASTRLAGVGDTQYF
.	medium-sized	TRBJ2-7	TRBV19	TGTGCCAGTAGTATAACGTCAGGGGATTACGGCGAGCAGTACTTC	CASSITSGDYGEQYF
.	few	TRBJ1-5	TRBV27	TGTGCCAGCAGCCTAACAGGAATTAGCAATCAGCCCCAGCATTTT	CASSLTGISNQPQHF
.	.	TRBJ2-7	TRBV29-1	TGCAGCGTTTCCGACAGGTTGGGGTACGAGCAGTACTTC	CSVSDRLGYEQYF
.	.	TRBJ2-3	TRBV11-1	TGTGCCAGCAGCCCGAGGCTGGCAGGGGGCACAGATACGCAGTATTTT	CASSPRLAGGTDTQYF
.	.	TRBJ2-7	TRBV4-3	TGCGCCAGCAGCCAAGATCGGGCAGGGTTCTACGAGCAGTACTTC	CASSQDRAGFYEQYF
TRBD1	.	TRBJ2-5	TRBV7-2	TGTGCCAGCAGAACCAGACAGGGATGGGGAAAAGAGACCCAGTACTTC	CASRTRQGWGKETQYF
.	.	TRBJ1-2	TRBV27	TGTGCCAGCAGTCCCCCAGGTAACGACTATGGCTACACCTTC	CASSPPGNDYGYTF
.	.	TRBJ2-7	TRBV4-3	TGCGCCAGCAGCCAAGATTCGTACAGATCCTACGAGCAGTACTTC	CASSQDSYRSYEQYF
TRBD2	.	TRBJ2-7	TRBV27	TGTGCCAGCAGAGGTAGCGGGCCCTTAACCTCCTACGAGCAGTACTTC	CASRGSGPLTSYEQYF
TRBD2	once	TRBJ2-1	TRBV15	TGTGCCACCAGCGGACCGACTAGCGGGGGAAACAATGAGCAGTTCTTC	CATSGPTSGGNNEQFF
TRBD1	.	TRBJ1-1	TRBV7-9	TGTGCCAGCAGGGCAGGGGGCGGGGGCACTGAAGCTTTCTTT	CASRAGGGGTEAFF
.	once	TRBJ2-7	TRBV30	TGTGCCTGGAGTGTCGGTGACAGGTCCTCCTACGAGCAGTACTTC	CAWSVGDRSSYEQYF
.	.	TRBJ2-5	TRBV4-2	TGTGCCAGCAGCCAAGGAGGGAACTTTGGAGGGGAGCGAGAGACCCAGTACTTC	CASSQGGNFGGERETQYF
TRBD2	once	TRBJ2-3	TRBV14	TGTGCCAGCAGCGAACCCGGGACTAGCGGGCGAATAGGCACAGATACGCAGTATTTT	CASSEPGTSGRIGTDTQYF
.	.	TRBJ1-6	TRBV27	TGTGCCAGCAGTTTAACAGGTTTAGCTAATTCACCCCTCCACTTT	CASSLTGLANSPLHF
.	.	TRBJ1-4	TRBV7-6	TGTGCCAGCAGCCTAACCCAGGGAAGGAATGAAAAACTGTTTTTT	CASSLTQGRNEKLFF
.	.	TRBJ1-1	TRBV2	TGTGCCAGCAGTGAGCGGCCAGTGGTGAACACTGAAGCTTTCTTT	CASSERPVVNTEAFF
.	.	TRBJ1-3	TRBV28	TGTGCCAGCAGTTTCCAGGGCTCTGGAAACACCATATATTTT	CASSFQGSGNTIYF
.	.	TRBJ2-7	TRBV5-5	TGTGCCAGCAGCCCATGGGGCAGGGCCAACGAGCAGTACTTC	CASSPWGRANEQYF
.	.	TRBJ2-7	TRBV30	TGTGCCTGGAGCCTTAGCTCCTACGAGCAGTACTTC	CAWSLSSYEQYF
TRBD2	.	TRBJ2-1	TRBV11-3	TGTGCCAGCAGCGCACTAGCGGCCCAGCCCTACAATGAGCAGTTCTTC	CASSALAAQPYNEQFF
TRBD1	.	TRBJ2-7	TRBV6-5	TGTGCCAGCAGTTACATCGGACAGGGGTACGAGCAGTACTTC	CASSYIGQGYEQYF